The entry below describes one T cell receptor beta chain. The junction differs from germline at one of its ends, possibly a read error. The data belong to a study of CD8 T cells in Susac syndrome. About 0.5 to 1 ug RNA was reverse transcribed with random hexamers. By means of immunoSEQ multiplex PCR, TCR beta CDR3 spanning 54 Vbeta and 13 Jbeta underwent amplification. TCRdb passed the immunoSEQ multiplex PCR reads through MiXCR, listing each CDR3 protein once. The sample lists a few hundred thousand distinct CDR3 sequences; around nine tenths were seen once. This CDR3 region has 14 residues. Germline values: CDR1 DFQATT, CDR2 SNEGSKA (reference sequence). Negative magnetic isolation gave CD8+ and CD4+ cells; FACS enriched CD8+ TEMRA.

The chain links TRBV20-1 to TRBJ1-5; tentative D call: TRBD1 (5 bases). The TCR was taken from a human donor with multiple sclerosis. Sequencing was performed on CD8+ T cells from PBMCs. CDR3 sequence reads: CSATVDSLNQPQLF. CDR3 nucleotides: TGCAGTGCTACGGTAGACAGCCTAAATCAGCCCCAGCTTTTT.